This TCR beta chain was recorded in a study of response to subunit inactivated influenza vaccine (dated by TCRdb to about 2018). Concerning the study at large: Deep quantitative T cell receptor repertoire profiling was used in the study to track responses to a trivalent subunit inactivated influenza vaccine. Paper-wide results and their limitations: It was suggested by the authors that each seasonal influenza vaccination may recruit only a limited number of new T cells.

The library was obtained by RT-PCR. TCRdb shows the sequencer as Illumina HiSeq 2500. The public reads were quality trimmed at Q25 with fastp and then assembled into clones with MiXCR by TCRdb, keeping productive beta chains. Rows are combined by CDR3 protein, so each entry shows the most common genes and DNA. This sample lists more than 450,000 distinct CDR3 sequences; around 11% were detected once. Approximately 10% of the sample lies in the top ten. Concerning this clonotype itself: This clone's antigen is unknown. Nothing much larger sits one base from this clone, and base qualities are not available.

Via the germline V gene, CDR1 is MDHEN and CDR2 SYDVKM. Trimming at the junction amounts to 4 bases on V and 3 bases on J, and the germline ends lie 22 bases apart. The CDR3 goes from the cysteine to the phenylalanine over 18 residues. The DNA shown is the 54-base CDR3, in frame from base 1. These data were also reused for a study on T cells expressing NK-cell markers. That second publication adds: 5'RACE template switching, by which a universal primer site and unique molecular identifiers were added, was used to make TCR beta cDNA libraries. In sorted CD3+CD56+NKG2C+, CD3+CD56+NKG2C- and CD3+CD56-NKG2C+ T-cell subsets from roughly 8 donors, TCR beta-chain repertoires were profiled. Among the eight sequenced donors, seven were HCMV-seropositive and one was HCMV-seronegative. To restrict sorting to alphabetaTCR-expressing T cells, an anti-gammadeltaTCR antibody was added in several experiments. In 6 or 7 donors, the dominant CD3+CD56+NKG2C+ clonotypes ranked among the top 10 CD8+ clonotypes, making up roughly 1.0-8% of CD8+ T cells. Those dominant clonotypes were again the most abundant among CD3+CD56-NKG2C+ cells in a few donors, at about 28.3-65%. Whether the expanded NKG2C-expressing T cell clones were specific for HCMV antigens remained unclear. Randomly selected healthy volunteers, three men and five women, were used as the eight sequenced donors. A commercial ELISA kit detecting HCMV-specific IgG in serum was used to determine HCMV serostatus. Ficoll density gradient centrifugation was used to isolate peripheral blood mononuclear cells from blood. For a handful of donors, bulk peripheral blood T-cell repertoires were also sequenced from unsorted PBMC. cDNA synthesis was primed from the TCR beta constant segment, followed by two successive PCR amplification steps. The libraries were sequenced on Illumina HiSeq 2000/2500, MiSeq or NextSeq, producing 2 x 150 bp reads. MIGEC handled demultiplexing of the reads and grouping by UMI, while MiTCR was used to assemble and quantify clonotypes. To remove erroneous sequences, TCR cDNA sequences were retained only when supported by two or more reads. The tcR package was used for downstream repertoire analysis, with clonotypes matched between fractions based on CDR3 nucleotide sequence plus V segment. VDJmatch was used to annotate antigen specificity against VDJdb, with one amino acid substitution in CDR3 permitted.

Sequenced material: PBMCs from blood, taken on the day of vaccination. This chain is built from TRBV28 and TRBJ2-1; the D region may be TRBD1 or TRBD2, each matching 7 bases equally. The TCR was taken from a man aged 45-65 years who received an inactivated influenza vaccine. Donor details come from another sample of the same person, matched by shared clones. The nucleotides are TGTGCCAGCAGTTCCCCCGAGGGGGCGGGGGCAATCTACAATGAGCAGTTCTTC. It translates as CASSSPEGAGAIYNEQFF.